The rows below give T cell receptor beta chains drawn from one sample of a study of CD8+ T cells in alopecia areata. Repertoires were generated with immunoSEQ multiplex PCR, while TCRdb's copy carries only in-frame clones and drops some. The sample has 150,000 to 200,000 clones, about 55% seen once. The sequencing used CD8+ T cells sorted from blood, collected at week 24, from a patient treated with tofacitinib. Receptor source: a human donor with alopecia areata. CDR3s include the opening cysteine and the closing phenylalanine or tryptophan. A D gene is named only where the DNA matches it firmly. Clone sizes are given selectively: once, few, many, or a class where the clone is expanded.

TRBJ1-1 TRBV27 few - TGTGCCAGCAGTACAGGGAACACTGAAGCTTTCTTT CASSTGNTEAFF
TRBJ2-2 TRBV29-1 - - TGCAGCGTTGTTGTAGGAGATGCAGGGGTGGCCGGGGAGCTGTTTTTT CSVVVGDAGVAGELFF
TRBJ2-7 TRBV30 - TRBD1 TGTGCCTGGGCCGACAGGGATTCCTACGAGCAGTACTTC CAWADRDSYEQYF
TRBJ2-3 TRBV7-2 few TRBD1 TGTGCCAGCAGCCGTGGTGGACAGGGAACGGATACGCAGTATTTT CASSRGGQGTDTQYF
TRBJ1-2 TRBV9 - - TGTGCCAGCGGGAATGGGAACTATGGCTACACCTTC CASGNGNYGYTF
TRBJ1-5 TRBV6-5 few TRBD1 TGTGCCAGCACCCCCGGGCAGGGGGCGAATCAGCCCCAGCATTTT CASTPGQGANQPQHF
TRBJ2-7 TRBV29-1 once - TGCAGCGTTGAAGAGTCAGACAGGGCGGGAGAGCAGTACTTC CSVEESDRAGEQYF
TRBJ2-2 TRBV5-6 - TRBD1 TGTGCCAGCAGCTTGGAGGGACAGGAGTACACCGGGGAGCTGTTTTTT CASSLEGQEYTGELFF
TRBJ2-3 TRBV2 - - TGTGCCAGCAGGATAGCACCCCGACCAGATACGCAGTATTTT CASRIAPRPDTQYF
TRBJ2-7 TRBV7-9 - - TGTGCCAGCAGCGCGGGGGCTAACTACGAGCAGTACTTC CASSAGANYEQYF
TRBJ2-1 TRBV11-2 few - TGTGCCAGCAGCCCACGTCCCGGGTCACACAATGAGCAGTTCTTC CASSPRPGSHNEQFF
TRBJ2-7 TRBV29-1 - - TGCAGCGTTGGGAGCTACTACGAGCAGTACTTC CSVGSYYEQYF
TRBJ2-1 TRBV30 - - TGTGCCTGGAGTGTTAGTAACAATGAGCAGTTCTTC CAWSVSNNEQFF
TRBJ1-2 TRBV2 - - TGTGCCAGCAGGCCCGAACGGGCAGCATACTATGGCTACACCTTC CASRPERAAYYGYTF
TRBJ2-7 TRBV2 - TRBD2 TGTGCCAGCAGTCAGACTAGCGGGTCTAGGTACGAGCAGTACTTC CASSQTSGSRYEQYF
TRBJ2-7 TRBV7-2 - TRBD2 TGTGCCAGCAGCTTCTGGACTAGCGGGGGTTACGAGCAGTACTTC CASSFWTSGGYEQYF
TRBJ1-2 TRBV6-6 - - TGTGCCAGCAGCCCCGCCGTGTCAGAGTGGGACTATGGCTACACCTTC CASSPAVSEWDYGYTF
TRBJ1-1 TRBV27 once - TGTGCCAGCTTATCGAACACTGAAGCTTTCTTT CASLSNTEAFF
TRBJ1-1 TRBV29-1 - TRBD1 TGCAGCGTTGAAGCACAGGGGAGCACTGAAGCTTTCTTT CSVEAQGSTEAFF
TRBJ2-7 TRBV6-5 - TRBD2 TGTGCCAGCTCCGGGACTAGCGGCGACTACGAGCAGTACTTC CASSGTSGDYEQYF
TRBJ2-7 TRBV29-1 - - TGCAGCGTTGAAGAGGGACAAGGATACGAGCAGTACTTC CSVEEGQGYEQYF
TRBJ2-6 TRBV6-6 - - TGTGCCGGGGGAAATGGGGCCAACGTCCTGACTTTC CAGGNGANVLTF
TRBJ2-3 TRBV6-5 - - TGTGCCAGCAGCCGAAGAGAATCAGATACGCAGTATTTT CASSRRESDTQYF
TRBJ2-5 TRBV6-6 - - TGTGCCAGCAGTTATGGAGGACAGACCCAAGAGACCCAGTACTTC CASSYGGQTQETQYF
TRBJ2-3 TRBV13 - - TGTGCCAGCAGCTTTGCATCGGATTCGCAGTATTTT CASSFASDSQYF
TRBJ2-3 TRBV30 - TRBD1 TGTGCCTGGACCCCGTCAGGGGGCGCAGATACGCAGTATTTT CAWTPSGGADTQYF
TRBJ1-1 TRBV29-1 - - TGCAGCGTAGTCGCGGACAACACTGAAGCTTTCTTT CSVVADNTEAFF
TRBJ2-7 TRBV9 - - TGTGCCAGCAGCGTAGGCAGGGAGTACGAGCAGTACTTC CASSVGREYEQYF
TRBJ1-1 TRBV19 - - TGTGCCAGTATGGGGACTGAAGCTTTCTTT CASMGTEAFF
TRBJ2-1 TRBV7-8 - - TGTGCCAGCAGCCCCCCAGGGGGGCTTCCGGATGAGCAGTTCTTC CASSPPGGLPDEQFF
TRBJ1-4 TRBV7-9 few - TGTGCCAGCAGCCCCACCGGGACCAACCGCTTCGGGGAAAAACTGTTTTTT CASSPTGTNRFGEKLFF
TRBJ2-7 TRBV28 - TRBD1 TGTGCCAGCACCGCGACAGGGGGTGTCCACGAGCAGTACTTC CASTATGGVHEQYF
TRBJ2-2 TRBV6-1 few - TGTGCCAGCAGCGGGGCATCCGGGGAGCTGTTTTTT CASSGASGELFF
TRBJ1-6 TRBV6-5 - TRBD1 TGTGCCAGCAGCCCTCGACAGGGAATTGATTCACCCCTCCACTTT CASSPRQGIDSPLHF
TRBJ1-4 TRBV11-2 few TRBD1 TGTGCCAGCAGCTTAGTTCCAGGGGGCTACACTAATGAAAAACTGTTTTTT CASSLVPGGYTNEKLFF
TRBJ1-3 TRBV28 - - TGTGCCAGCAGTTTAGTAGCAGGAAACACCATATATTTT CASSLVAGNTIYF
TRBJ2-3 TRBV2 - TRBD1 TGTGCCAGCAGGGAGACAGGGACCCTAAGGGATACGCAGTATTTT CASRETGTLRDTQYF
TRBJ2-5 TRBV4-1 - - TGCGCCAGCAGCCAAGTAGGAGGGGGCGAAGAGACCCAGTACTTC CASSQVGGGEETQYF